This T cell receptor (beta chain) was sequenced for a study of blood T cell repertoires in COVID-19. This clone has only a few counts. Clones were sequenced by immunoSEQ multiplex PCR, and TCRdb holds only the in-frame ones, with some missing. Of some 120,000 clones detected, approximately 84% appear once; the ten largest clones hold 7.5%. The V end was cut by 4 bases, the J end by 1 base, with 16 bases between. Germline CDR1 KGHSY, CDR2 FQNENV. This CDR3 spans 16 amino acids. Sequences were obtained from peripheral blood. This TCR derives from a man aged 70-80 years with active or convalescent COVID-19. V gene TRBV16 combines with J gene TRBJ1-1, with D possibly matching TRBD1 (5 bases). The DNA for the CDR3 is TGTGCCAGCAGCCCGACGGACACGGGGGGGAACACTGAAGCTTTCTTT. Protein sequence: CASSPTDTGGNTEAFF. Combining the CDR3 with reference TRBV16 and TRBJ1-1 gives the whole variable domain GEEVAQTPKHLVRGEGQKAKLYCAPIKGHSYVFWYQQVLKNEFKFLISFQNENVFDETGMPKERFSAKCLPNSPCSLEIQATKLEDSAVYFCASSPTDTGGNTEAFFGQGTRLTVV.